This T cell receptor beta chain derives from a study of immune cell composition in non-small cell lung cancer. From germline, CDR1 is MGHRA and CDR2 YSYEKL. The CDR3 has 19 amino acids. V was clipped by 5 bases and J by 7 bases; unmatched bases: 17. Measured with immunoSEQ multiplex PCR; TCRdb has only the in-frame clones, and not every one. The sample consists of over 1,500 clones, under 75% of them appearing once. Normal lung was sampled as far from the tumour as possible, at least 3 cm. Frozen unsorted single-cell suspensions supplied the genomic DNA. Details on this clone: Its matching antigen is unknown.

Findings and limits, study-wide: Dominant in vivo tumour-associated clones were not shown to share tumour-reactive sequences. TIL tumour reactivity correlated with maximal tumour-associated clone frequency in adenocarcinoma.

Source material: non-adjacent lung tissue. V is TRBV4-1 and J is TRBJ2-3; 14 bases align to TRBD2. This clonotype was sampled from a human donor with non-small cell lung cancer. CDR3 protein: CASSLPLGLAGGQGNTQYF. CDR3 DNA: TGCGCCAGCAGCTTGCCCCTTGGACTAGCGGGGGGCCAAGGCAATACGCAGTATTTT.